Shown below are 14 T cell receptor beta chains from a single sample sequenced in a study of cytotoxic CD8 clonotypes in ibrutinib-treated CLL. The repertoire was sequenced with immunoSEQ multiplex PCR; TCRdb's copy has only in-frame clones and lacks some. This table holds nearly 300,000 clones, about 72% found once. This specimen was PBMCs, taken at disease progression, from a patient treated with ibrutinib. The receptors stem from a human donor with chronic lymphocytic leukemia.

DNA of the CDR3: TGTGCCAGCTCACCAACCACGGCTAGCTCCTACGAGCAGTACTTC. Translated: CASSPTTASSYEQYF. The rearrangement joins TRBV18 to TRBJ2-7; D not certain. V was shortened by 2 bases and J by 0 bases, with 11 bases between the two germline ends. The CDR3 totals 15 residues. Germline assignment: CDR1 KGHSH and CDR2 LQKENI.

The chain employs TRBV6-6 and TRBJ2-7; the match to TRBD1 covers 7 bases. Trimming cost V 5 bases and J 3 bases; bases outside gene matches: 7. The CDR3 runs 14 residues. Germline V gene sequence: CDR1 MNHNY, CDR2 SVGAGI (reference sequence). This chain's CDR3 is CASSPTGPYYEQYF. In DNA, the CDR3 is TGTGCCAGCAGTCCGACAGGGCCTTACTACGAGCAGTACTTC.

V and J are TRBV2 and TRBJ2-1; no firm D call. Trimming pared 11 bases from V and 7 bases from J, leaving 6 bases between. Germline V gives CDR1 SNHLY, CDR2 FYNNEI. The CDR3 runs to 9 residues. The CDR3 nucleotides read TGTGCCGCAGATAATGAGCAGTTCTTC. Amino acids: CAADNEQFF.

The J gene is TRBJ2-4, the V gene TRBV7-9; D may be TRBD1 (6 bases). CDR1 and CDR2 (germline): SEHNR, FQNEAQ (reference sequence). The V and J ends lost 0 bases and 3 bases respectively, with 12 bases between them. There are 16 residues in the CDR3. Here the CDR3 DNA reads TGTGCCAGCAGCTTAGCGCAGGGGATGGGCAAAAACATTCAGTACTTC. Protein product: CASSLAQGMGKNIQYF.

This rearrangement joins TRBV9 to TRBJ2-2; D might be TRBD1 (6 bases). The CDR3 is 16 residues long. V lost 0 bases, J lost 0 bases, and 9 bases lay in between. Germline V gene data show CDR1 as SGDLS and CDR2 as YYNGEE. This CDR3 is CASSVDRAANTGELFF. The CDR3 coding sequence is TGTGCCAGCAGCGTAGACAGGGCCGCGAACACCGGGGAGCTGTTTTTT.

The chain has TRBV5-1 and TRBJ2-3; 16 nucleotides agree with TRBD2. The CDR3 sequence is 18 residues long. V was pared by 3 bases and J by 0 bases, with 4 bases of the junction left unmatched. Germline V gene lookup returns CDR1 SGHRS and CDR2 YFSETQ. CDR3 DNA sequence: TGCGCCAGCAGCTGGGGACTAGCGGGGGGGCGGAGCACAGATACGCAGTATTTT. It translates to CASSWGLAGGRSTDTQYF.

The rearrangement uses TRBV2 and TRBJ1-5; D is undetermined. Trimming shortened V by 5 bases and J by 5 bases, and 7 bases separated the two germline ends. This CDR3 comprises 12 residues. Looked up from germline, CDR1 is SNHLY and CDR2 is FYNNEI. CDR3 in amino acids: CASSQWHQPQHF. CDR3 coding DNA: TGTGCCAGCAGTCAATGGCATCAGCCCCAGCATTTT.

This sequence joins TRBV29-1 and TRBJ2-3, with D hard to call. Deletions cut 7 bases from V and 2 bases from J, with 13 bases between. Germline CDR1 and CDR2: SQVTM and ANQGSEA. This CDR3 has 13 residues. The CDR3 DNA follows: TGCAGCGCCCCCGGCGGCCTCACAGATACGCAGTATTTT. Its translation: CSAPGGLTDTQYF.

This clone was seen a handful of times. The genes are TRBV19 and TRBJ1-4; D remains ambiguous. The CDR3 extends over 15 amino acids. Germline CDR1 LNHDA, CDR2 SQIVND (reference sequence). The V end lost 5 bases, the J end lost 5 bases, and 15 bases lay between the germline ends. The CDR3 DNA sequence: TGTGCCAGTAGTCTGTCAGTGGCCTGGAATGAAAAACTGTTTTTT. Amino acid sequence: CASSLSVAWNEKLFF.

The chain links TRBV13 to TRBJ2-1; 7 bases match TRBD1. J was trimmed by 1 base and V by 4 bases; bases with no gene match: 4. This CDR3 contains 15 residues. In germline, CDR1 is PRHDT, CDR2 FYEKMQ (reference sequence). This chain's CDR3 is CASSWDSRSYNEQFF. The CDR3 DNA reads as TGTGCCAGCAGCTGGGACAGCCGATCCTACAATGAGCAGTTCTTC.

The chain combines TRBV18 with TRBJ2-7, with a tentative D call TRBD1 (6 bases). V dropped 8 bases and J dropped 5 bases, with 19 bases sitting between them. Germline V gene sequence: CDR1 KGHSH, CDR2 LQKENI. This CDR3 has 14 amino acids. DNA for the CDR3: TGTGCCAGCACCCCCGTGGGGGCCCAAGACGAGCAGTACTTC. As protein: CASTPVGAQDEQYF.

The chain has TRBV12-5 and TRBJ1-1, with D perhaps TRBD1 (6 bases). The V end lost 4 bases, the J end lost 11 bases, and 20 bases lay between the germline ends. CDR3 length: 14 residues. Germline values: CDR1 LGHNT, CDR2 FRNRAP. The CDR3 DNA is TGTGCTAGTGGTTCTACGACCGGAGAGGGGGTGGCTTTCTTT. Its translation: CASGSTTGEGVAFF.

This chain joins TRBV9 and TRBJ1-1; unclear D gene. The CDR3 loop spans 15 amino acids. In germline, CDR1 is SGDLS, CDR2 YYNGEE. Trimming pared 1 base from V and 1 base from J, leaving 11 bases between. CDR3 DNA: TGTGCCAGCAGCGTATCTGCAGGATCGAACACTGAAGCTTTCTTT. Its protein is CASSVSAGSNTEAFF. Full variable domain (remainder filled in from reference TRBV9 and TRBJ1-1): DSGVTQTPKHLITATGQRVTLRCSPRSGDLSVYWYQQSLDQGLQFLIQYYNGEERAKGNILERFSAQQFPDLHSELNLSSLELGDSALYFCASSVSAGSNTEAFFGQGTRLTVV.

This rearrangement joins TRBV6-5 to TRBJ1-4; no firm D call. The CDR3 is 12 amino acids. Looked up from germline, CDR1 is MNHEY and CDR2 is SVGAGI. V lost 6 bases and J 7 bases, leaving 9 bases between the germline ends. Written as DNA, the CDR3 is TGTGCCAGCAGGGCCGGTGGTGAAAAACTGTTTTTT. It yields the protein CASRAGGEKLFF.